This TCR beta chain is from a study of neoadjuvant anti-PD-1 for oral cavity cancer. The study's findings and limits: Non-responders to neoadjuvant nivolumab had significantly more clonal PBMC T cells than responders.

Data came from immunoSEQ multiplex PCR; TCRdb stores just in-frame clones and leaves some out. This table holds approximately 10,000 clones, approximately 59% found once. A word on this clone: Its antigen is undetermined.

Time point denoted: after neoadjuvant nivolumab, at surgical resection. The patients had HPV-negative, locally advanced oral cavity squamous cell carcinoma. The receptor comes from a person aged 35 to 85 with oral cavity squamous cell carcinoma. The sequences come from PBMCs, collected after nivolumab (anti-PD-1) treatment.

The CDR3 protein is CASSQKQGQGATGELFF. CDR3 nucleotide sequence: TGCGCCAGCAGCCAAAAACAGGGACAGGGGGCGACCGGGGAGCTGTTTTTT. The gene calls are TRBV4-1 and TRBJ2-2, with 12 positions matching TRBD1. V lost 2 bases, J lost 5 bases, and 6 bases stayed unmatched. In germline, CDR1 is MGHRA, CDR2 YSYEKL. CDR3 size: 17 residues.